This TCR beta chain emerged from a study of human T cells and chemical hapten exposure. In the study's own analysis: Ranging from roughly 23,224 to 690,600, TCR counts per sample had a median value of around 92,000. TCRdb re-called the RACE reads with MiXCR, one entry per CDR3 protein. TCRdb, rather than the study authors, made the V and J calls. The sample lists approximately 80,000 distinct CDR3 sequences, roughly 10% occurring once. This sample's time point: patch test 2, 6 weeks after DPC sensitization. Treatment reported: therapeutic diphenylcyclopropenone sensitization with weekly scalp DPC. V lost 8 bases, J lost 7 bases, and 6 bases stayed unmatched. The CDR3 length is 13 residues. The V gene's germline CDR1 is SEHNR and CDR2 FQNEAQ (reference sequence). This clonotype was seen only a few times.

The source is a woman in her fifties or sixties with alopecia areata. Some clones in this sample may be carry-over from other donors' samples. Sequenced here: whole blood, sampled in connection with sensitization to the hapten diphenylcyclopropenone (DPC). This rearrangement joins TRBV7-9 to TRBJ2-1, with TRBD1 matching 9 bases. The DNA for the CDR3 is TGTGCCAGCCACCGGGACAGGGAAAATGAGCAGTTCTTC. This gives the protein CASHRDRENEQFF.